This passage covers 30 T cell receptor beta chains from one sample sequenced in a study of T cell repertoires in cytomegalovirus infection. Each CDR3 protein gets one entry after TCRdb re-called the reads with MiXCR. The sample holds about 260,000 distinct CDR3 sequences, roughly 9.1% seen once. The sequenced sample was PBMCs. The receptors were sampled from a human donor in good health (CMV status not recorded). Some clones in this sample may be carry-over from other donors' samples.

This clonotype was seen many times. The chain recombines TRBV28 with TRBJ1-2; no clear D gene. The ends were cut back, 7 bases at V and 2 bases at J, with 8 bases in the middle. Germline CDR1 reads MDHEN; CDR2 reads SYDVKM. This CDR3 is built from 12 residues. DNA for the CDR3: TGTGCCAGCATCGGGCCGAACTATGGCTACACCTTC. Its protein product is CASIGPNYGYTF.

This clonotype has just a few counts. This chain joins TRBV5-6 and TRBJ1-4; the D is unclear. V lost 0 bases to trimming and J lost 8 bases, with 20 bases between them. There are 17 residues in the CDR3. Germline CDR1 is SGHDT and CDR2 is YYEEEE. The CDR3 DNA sequence: TGTGCCAGCAGCTTGGCCGGGGTCCCCATTACTTTAGAAAAACTGTTTTTT. This codes for CASSLAGVPITLEKLFF.

In its sample, this clonotype was seen many times. This chain uses TRBV7-2 with TRBJ1-6; 7 bases agree with TRBD1. After removal of 5 bases from V and 10 bases from J, the junction contained 11 bases not matched to a gene. Looked up from germline, CDR1 is SGHTA and CDR2 is FQGNSA. The CDR3 covers 15 residues. The CDR3 reads CASSPRQGTRSPLHF. The CDR3 bases are TGTGCCAGCAGCCCCCGACAGGGCACCAGGTCACCCCTCCACTTT.

This clonotype was seen a few times. The DNA is left out, because the CDR3 cannot be placed on it with certainty; the CDR3 is given as TCRdb lists it. This chain joins TRBV19 and TRBJ2-1; TRBD1, as called in the table, went unchecked against the DNA. In germline, CDR1 is LNHDA, CDR2 SQIVND (reference sequence). Inclusive of both ends, the CDR3 amounts to 13 amino acids. CDR3 protein: CASTSAGEFEQFF.

The rearrangement uses TRBV29-1 and TRBJ1-2, with a possible D match to TRBD1 (6 bases). The CDR3 loop spans 12 amino acids. V lost 4 bases and J 4 bases, leaving 10 bases between the germline ends. In germline, CDR1 is SQVTM, CDR2 ANQGSEA. The CDR3, as DNA: TGCAGCGTTGCGGACAGTTCCTATGGCTACACCTTC. As protein: CSVADSSYGYTF.

This clonotype has ten or more counts. V and J are TRBV20-1 and TRBJ2-3; possibly TRBD2 for D (6 bases). The germline V gene encodes CDR1 DFQATT and CDR2 SNEGSKA (reference sequence). This CDR3 is built from 12 residues. V was clipped by 5 bases and J by 4 bases, with 10 bases between them. This CDR3 is CSARRGPDTQYF. Here the CDR3 DNA reads TGCAGTGCTCGGCGGGGTCCAGATACGCAGTATTTT.

Ten or more counts support this clonotype. The rearrangement joins TRBV15 to TRBJ1-5, with a possible D match to TRBD1 (5 bases). V dropped 3 bases and J dropped 5 bases, with 20 bases sitting between them. The CDR3 spans 17 residues. Germline CDR1 is LNHNV and CDR2 is YYDKDF (reference sequence). The CDR3 loop reads CATSRGVGGMGDQPQHF. CDR3 bases: TGTGCCACCAGCAGGGGGGTCGGGGGAATGGGGGATCAGCCCCAGCATTTT.

This clonotype was counted many times. The V and J genes are TRBV6-2 or TRBV6-3 and TRBJ2-1; 9 bases align to TRBD1. This CDR3 is 16 amino acids long. Germline trimming cut 2 bases from V and 7 bases from J; bases unmatched to any gene: 9. Looked up from germline, CDR1 is MNHEY and CDR2 is SVGEGT. In DNA, the CDR3 is TGTGCCAGCAGTTACCCCCCGGGACAGGGTCGAAATGAGCAGTTCTTC. Translation gives CASSYPPGQGRNEQFF.

The rearrangement links TRBV9 to TRBJ2-1, with D uncertain. The CDR3 spans 16 residues. V was pared by 7 bases and J by 2 bases, with 19 bases between. Germline V gene lookup returns CDR1 SGDLS and CDR2 YYNGEE. CDR3 protein: CASDSGSMLPYNEQFF. Here the CDR3 DNA reads TGTGCCAGCGACTCTGGCAGTATGCTGCCCTACAATGAGCAGTTCTTC.

In this sample, this clonotype turned up many times. The rearrangement links TRBV11-1 to TRBJ1-2; 8 nucleotides align to TRBD1. The V gene end was trimmed by 3 bases and the J gene end by 4 bases; junction bases not matched to a gene: 7. The germline CDR1 and CDR2 sequences are SGHAT and FQDESV (reference sequence). There are 15 residues in the CDR3. The CDR3 DNA reads as TGTGCCAGCAGCTTCGACAGGGGACCCACCTATGGCTACACCTTC. Its protein product is CASSFDRGPTYGYTF. The whole variable domain, remainder taken from reference TRBV11-1 and TRBJ1-2, is EAEVAQSPRYKITEKSQAVAFWCDPISGHATLYWYRQILGQGPELLVQFQDESVVDDSQLPKDRFSAERLKGVDSTLKIQPAELGDSAMYLCASSFDRGPTYGYTFGSGTRLTVV.

This clonotype showed up just a few times. The chain is built from TRBV7-2 and TRBJ2-7; 7 bases fit TRBD1. CDR3 length: 14 amino acids. The V segment lost 0 bases and the J segment 6 bases; nucleotides outside the gene matches: 5. Germline V lookup: CDR1 SGHTA, CDR2 FQGNSA. CDR3 coding DNA: TGTGCCAGCAGCTTAGCGACAGGGTCCGGCGAGCAGTACTTC. Amino acids: CASSLATGSGEQYF.

The chain carries TRBV27 and TRBJ2-5; 7 bases line up with TRBD2. This CDR3 region has 14 residues. From germline, CDR1 is MNHEY and CDR2 SMNVEV (reference sequence). Trimming at V came to 6 bases and at J to 5 bases, leaving 9 bases not matched to a gene. The CDR3 DNA is TGTGCCAGCAGCCCACGACTAGCCGCGGAGACCCAGTACTTC. Its translation is CASSPRLAAETQYF.

This clonotype was picked up many times. CDR3 loop: CASSPTGPSYGYTF. DNA for the CDR3: TGTGCCAGCAGCCCGACAGGGCCTTCCTATGGCTACACCTTC. The gene calls are TRBV12-3 or TRBV12-4 and TRBJ1-2, with 7 bases matching TRBD1. The CDR3 is 14 residues long. Losses at the gene ends were 6 bases for V and 4 bases for J; bases not matched to a gene: 8.

This clonotype has just a few counts. J is TRBJ1-5 and V is TRBV15, with 11 bases fitting TRBD1. Germline V gene lookup returns CDR1 LNHNV and CDR2 YYDKDF (reference sequence). This CDR3 is 13 amino acids long. With V trimmed by 6 bases and J by 5 bases, 0 bases remained unmatched. CDR3 protein: CATRGQGDQPQHF. CDR3 DNA sequence: TGTGCCACCAGGGGACAGGGGGATCAGCCCCAGCATTTT.

This clonotype has ten or more counts. The rearrangement uses TRBV7-2 and TRBJ2-1, with TRBD2 matching over 7 bases. The CDR3 is 17 amino acids. V shed 3 bases, J shed 7 bases, and the junction held 15 bases outside the gene matches. Germline V CDR1 and CDR2: SGHTA, FQGNSA. Written as DNA, the CDR3 is TGTGCCAGCAGCTTCAAACCTCCATCCGGGACTAATAATGAGCAGTTCTTC. Its translation: CASSFKPPSGTNNEQFF.

This clonotype occurred many times. The CDR3 is CASSLTEGNVLTF. The CDR3, as DNA: TGTGCCAGCAGCCTCACAGAGGGAAACGTCCTGACTTTC. The gene calls are TRBV7-3 and TRBJ2-6, with D possibly TRBD2 on 5 matching bases. V lost 5 bases, J lost 10 bases, and 12 bases lay in between. Germline V lookup: CDR1 SGHTA, CDR2 FQGTGA. This CDR3 spans 13 amino acids.

This clonotype was counted ten times or more. The chain is built from TRBV7-3 and TRBJ2-3, with D tentatively TRBD2 (7 bases). V lost 5 bases and J lost 2, with 17 bases in between. There are 16 residues in the CDR3. Germline-derived CDR1 and CDR2 are SGHTA and FQGTGA. CDR3 sequence (DNA): TGTGCCAGCAGCGCCACGGGGCGGGGGCCCACAGATACGCAGTATTTT. This gives the protein CASSATGRGPTDTQYF.

This clonotype was picked up many times. The rearrangement uses TRBV7-2 and TRBJ1-1; no definite D call. The V gene lost 5 bases and the J gene lost 4 bases, with 14 bases spanning the gap. The CDR3 is 14 amino acids. Germline CDR1 and CDR2: SGHTA and FQGNSA. Here the CDR3 reads CASSPPPSGTEAFF. CDR3 coding DNA: TGTGCCAGCAGCCCTCCCCCGTCAGGCACTGAAGCTTTCTTT. The whole variable domain, filled in from reference TRBV7-2 and TRBJ1-1, reads GAGVSQSPSNKVTEKGKDVELRCDPISGHTALYWYRQSLGQGLEFLIYFQGNSAPDKSGLPSDRFSAERTGGSVSTLTIQRTQQEDSAVYLCASSPPPSGTEAFFGQGTRLTVV.

The chain combines TRBV7-9 with TRBJ1-2; TRBD1 matches at 9 bases. Germline V lookup: CDR1 SEHNR, CDR2 FQNEAQ (reference sequence). V was clipped by 0 bases and J by 2 bases; unmatched bases: 7. The CDR3 length is 17 residues. The CDR3 here is CASSLAQGQGINYGYTF. The CDR3 DNA sequence: TGTGCCAGCAGCTTAGCACAGGGACAGGGAATCAACTATGGCTACACCTTC.

This clonotype was counted many times. The chain uses TRBV7-2 and TRBJ2-3; D is perhaps TRBD2 (7 bases). This CDR3 region has 15 residues. Germline V gene lookup returns CDR1 SGHTA and CDR2 FQGNSA. Trimming cost V 5 bases and J 6 bases, with 18 bases left between them. The CDR3 DNA is TGTGCCAGCAGCCCATTGCGGGGGCCAGGTGATACGCAGTATTTT. This sequence encodes CASSPLRGPGDTQYF.

This clonotype was observed at least ten times. The rearrangement uses TRBV7-2 and TRBJ1-2, with 8 bases fitting TRBD1. V shed 5 bases and J 4 bases; nucleotides not matched to a gene: 9. Per germline, CDR1 SGHTA and CDR2 FQGNSA. The CDR3 covers 15 residues. The CDR3 DNA reads TGTGCCAGCAGCCCCGGGGCAGGGGGCAGCTATGGCTACACCTTC. Translated: CASSPGAGGSYGYTF.

At least ten counts were recorded for this clonotype. This chain links TRBV7-9 with TRBJ2-2, with D uncertain. Germline V gene data show CDR1 as SEHNR and CDR2 as FQNEAQ (reference sequence). CDR3 size: 14 residues. V was cut by 1 base and J by 4 bases, with 7 bases left in between. The CDR3 spells CASSLDVPTGELFF. CDR3 DNA: TGTGCCAGCAGCTTAGACGTCCCCACCGGGGAGCTGTTTTTT.

This clonotype was counted between two and nine times. This chain uses TRBV6-2 or TRBV6-3 with TRBJ1-2; D is unresolved. V was cut by 8 bases and J by 1 base, with 14 bases left in between. This CDR3 contains 14 residues. From germline, CDR1 is MNHEY and CDR2 SVGEGT. CDR3: CASSTVDHNYGYTF. CDR3 in DNA: TGTGCCAGCTCGACTGTAGATCATAACTATGGCTACACCTTC.

This clonotype has ten or more counts. In DNA form, the CDR3 reads TGTGCCAGTAGCACACAGGGGACTCAGCCCCAGCATTTT. Translated, it gives CASSTQGTQPQHF. The V call is TRBV19, the J call TRBJ1-5, with 7 bases lining up with TRBD1. The ends lost 6 bases at V and 6 bases at J; junction bases unmatched: 5. Germline CDR1 reads LNHDA; CDR2 reads SQIVND (reference sequence). The CDR3 runs 13 residues.

In its sample, this clonotype was seen many times. The chain is built from TRBV20-1 and TRBJ2-7; 8 bases are shared with TRBD2. The CDR3 loop spans 16 amino acids. In germline, CDR1 is DFQATT, CDR2 SNEGSKA (reference sequence). Losses at the gene ends were 0 bases for V and 8 bases for J; bases not matched to a gene: 15. The CDR3 reads CSARDTASGSTRKQYF. In DNA form, the CDR3 reads TGCAGTGCTAGAGATACGGCGAGCGGGAGTACAAGGAAGCAGTACTTC.

Ten or more counts support this clonotype. This sequence joins TRBV6-2 or TRBV6-3 and TRBJ2-1, with D unclear. Per germline, CDR1 MNHEY and CDR2 SVGEGT. The germline V and J ends were trimmed by 5 bases and 10 bases, with 9 bases remaining between them. CDR3 length: 11 amino acids. This chain's CDR3 is CASSEREEQFF. The CDR3 nucleotides are TGTGCCAGCAGTGAACGAGAGGAGCAGTTCTTC.

This chain uses TRBV2 with TRBJ2-1; 8 bases map to TRBD1. Losses at the gene ends were 2 bases for V and 6 bases for J; bases not matched to a gene: 6. CDR1 and CDR2 (germline): SNHLY, FYNNEI. The CDR3 spans 15 residues. Written as DNA, the CDR3 is TGTGCCAGCAGTGAAAGGTCACAGGGGGGCAATGAGCAGTTCTTC. As protein: CASSERSQGGNEQFF. The complete variable domain, with remaining parts taken from reference TRBV2 and TRBJ2-1, reads EPEVTQTPSHQVTQMGQEVILRCVPISNHLYFYWYRQILGQKVEFLVSFYNNEISEKSEIFDDQFSVERPDGSNFTLKIRSTKLEDSAMYFCASSERSQGGNEQFFGPGTRLTVL.

This clonotype was counted ten times or more. This sequence joins TRBV7-8 and TRBJ2-7; D remains unclear. The CDR3 contains 15 residues. Germline loops: CDR1 SGHVS, CDR2 FQNEAQ. The V end was cut by 1 base, the J end by 2 bases, with 12 bases between. CDR3 in DNA: TGTGCCAGCAGCTTAGGTAGGAACCAAGCCTACGAGCAGTACTTC. Its protein product is CASSLGRNQAYEQYF.

The chain couples TRBV3-1 to TRBJ1-6; possible D gene TRBD1, 5 bases. Trimming stripped 1 base from V and 5 bases from J, with 6 bases between. The CDR3 has 14 amino acids. The germline gives CDR1 LGHDT, CDR2 YNNKEL (reference sequence). The DNA for the CDR3 is TGTGCCAGCAGCCAAGGACAGAATAATTCACCCCTCCACTTT. It encodes CASSQGQNNSPLHF.

The CDR3 loop is CASSSRVMDGELFF. CDR3 nucleotides: TGTGCCAGCAGCTCCAGGGTTATGGACGGGGAGCTGTTTTTT. The J gene is TRBJ2-2, the V gene TRBV7-6, with D possibly TRBD1 on 5 matching bases. V was pared by 4 bases and J by 7 bases, with 13 bases between. The CDR3 sequence is 14 residues long. From germline, CDR1 is SGHVS and CDR2 FNYEAQ. The full variable domain, completed using reference TRBV7-6 and TRBJ2-2, is GAGVSQSPRYKVTKRGQDVALRCDPISGHVSLYWYRQALGQGPEFLTYFNYEAQQDKSGLPNDRFSAERPEGSISTLTIQRTEQRDSAMYRCASSSRVMDGELFFGEGSRLTVL.